A selection of T cell receptor beta chains follows, all from one sample in a study of control samples from healthy donors and cancer patients. TCRdb keeps only in-frame clones here, not all; method: immunoSEQ multiplex PCR. This repertoire includes about 190,000 clones. Sequencing used blood. The receptors shown here come from a woman under 40 in good health. The CDR3 runs from the conserved cysteine through the conserved F or W. A D gene is named only where the DNA matches it firmly.

d_gene	v_gene	j_gene	len	CDR3aa	CDR3nt
NA	TRBV3-1/TRBV3-2	TRBJ2-2	14	CASSQRDVAGGLFF	TGTGCCAGCAGCCAGCGGGACGTCGCGGGCGGGCTGTTTTTT
TRBD2	TRBV6-2/TRBV6-3	TRBJ2-5	15	CASSYGGGARETQYF	TGTGCCAGCAGTTACGGCGGGGGGGCGAGAGAGACCCAGTACTTC
NA	TRBV18	TRBJ1-3	15	CASSSIQGSGNTIYF	TGTGCCAGCTCATCGATACAGGGCTCTGGAAACACCATATATTTT
NA	TRBV5-1	TRBJ2-2	14	CASSNPPNTGELFF	TGCGCCAGCAGCAATCCCCCCAACACCGGGGAGCTGTTTTTT
NA	TRBV6-5	TRBJ1-2	14	CASSYSHREGGYTF	TGTGCCAGCAGTTACTCGCACCGGGAGGGTGGCTACACCTTC
TRBD1	TRBV5-4	TRBJ1-3	15	CASSRDRGSGNTIYF	TGTGCCAGCAGCCGGGACAGGGGCTCTGGAAACACCATATATTTT
TRBD1	TRBV28	TRBJ2-3	17	CASSSQSGTGVTDTQYF	TGTGCCAGCAGTTCTCAATCCGGGACAGGGGTGACAGATACGCAGTATTTT
NA	TRBV28	TRBJ1-1	13	CASSWGGNTEAFF	TGTGCCAGCAGTTGGGGGGGGAACACTGAAGCTTTCTTT
NA	TRBV19	TRBJ1-5	14	CASSTEGGYQPQHF	TGTGCCAGTAGTACGGAGGGAGGCTATCAGCCCCAGCATTTT
NA	TRBV5-1	TRBJ1-6	18	CASSAAPTGTNYNSPLHF	TGCGCCAGCAGCGCCGCCCCGACAGGTACCAACTATAATTCACCCCTCCACTTT
NA	TRBV28	TRBJ2-7	12	CASSLSGPEQYF	TGTGCCAGCAGTTTATCAGGGCCCGAGCAGTACTTC
NA	TRBV4-1	TRBJ1-5	15	CASSQDPDSYQPQHF	TGCGCCAGCAGCCAAGATCCCGACAGCTATCAGCCCCAGCATTTT
NA	TRBV5-5	TRBJ2-2	12	CASSYVTGELFF	TGTGCCAGCAGCTACGTGACCGGGGAGCTGTTTTTT
TRBD2	TRBV18	TRBJ2-7	17	CASSATIAGGAVYEQYF	TGTGCCAGCTCAGCTACTATAGCGGGGGGGGCCGTTTACGAGCAGTACTTC
NA	TRBV28	TRBJ1-6	15	CASSHTEFREEPLHF	TGTGCCAGCAGTCACACAGAGTTCCGGGAAGAACCCCTCCACTTT
NA	TRBV12-3/TRBV12-4	TRBJ1-1	13	CASSLARNTEAFF	TGTGCCAGCAGTTTGGCCAGGAACACTGAAGCTTTCTTT
NA	TRBV5-1	TRBJ1-2	15	CASSLGAGANYGYTF	TGCGCCAGCAGCTTGGGGGCTGGAGCTAACTATGGCTACACCTTC
NA	TRBV11-3	TRBJ1-1	14	CASSLEGGRTEAFF	TGTGCCAGCAGCTTAGAAGGGGGACGGACTGAAGCTTTCTTT
TRBD1	TRBV6-5	TRBJ1-6	15	CASTDGDRGQSPLHF	TGTGCCAGCACCGACGGGGACAGGGGGCAGTCACCCCTCCACTTT
TRBD2	TRBV5-1	TRBJ2-1	19	CASSSSGTSGPWANNEQFF	TGCGCCAGCAGTTCTTCCGGGACTAGCGGGCCATGGGCCAACAATGAGCAGTTCTTC
TRBD1	TRBV12-5	TRBJ1-5	21	CASGWLLGQGVLSPSNQPQHF	TGTGCTAGTGGTTGGTTGTTGGGACAGGGAGTTTTATCCCCTAGCAATCAGCCCCAGCATTTT
NA	TRBV27	TRBJ2-6	20	CASSLSNQGEAVSGANVLTF	TGTGCCAGCAGTTTATCAAACCAGGGGGAGGCCGTCTCTGGGGCCAACGTCCTGACTTTC
NA	TRBV3-1/TRBV3-2	TRBJ2-7	12	CASSQGPYEQYF	TGTGCCAGCAGCCAAGGGCCCTACGAGCAGTACTTC
TRBD2	TRBV7-2	TRBJ2-3	16	CASSLIGLAGEDTQYF	TGTGCCAGCAGCTTAATAGGACTAGCGGGGGAAGATACGCAGTATTTT
TRBD1	TRBV28	TRBJ1-6	15	CASSGRDSGVSPLHF	TGTGCCAGCAGTGGCCGGGACAGCGGCGTATCACCCCTCCACTTT
NA	TRBV4-2	TRBJ2-7	15	CASSQEGLVGAEQYF	TGTGCCAGCAGCCAAGAAGGGCTAGTTGGGGCCGAGCAGTACTTC
TRBD1	TRBV7-2	TRBJ1-2	13	CASSLGQGDGYTF	TGTGCCAGCAGCTTAGGACAGGGAGATGGCTACACCTTC
TRBD1	TRBV5-4	TRBJ2-4	14	CASSLPGTGYIQYF	TGTGCCAGCAGCCTTCCCGGGACAGGGTACATTCAGTACTTC
NA	TRBV16	TRBJ1-1	14	CASSPFAADTEAFF	TGTGCCAGCAGCCCCTTTGCGGCGGACACTGAAGCTTTCTTT